This T cell receptor beta chain was captured in a study of blood T cell repertoires in COVID-19. Study-wide context: From the United States, Italy and Spain came samples of acute and convalescent COVID-19. In each case, the material was cDNA or gDNA derived from T cells, B-cell-depleted T cells, or PBMCs.

Trimming removed 0 bases from V and 0 bases from J; junction bases left unmatched: 7. The CDR3 spans 19 residues. Germline assignment: CDR1 MNHEY and CDR2 SVGEGT. As originally analysed: Nucleated cell counts were estimated from reference gene primer amplification. Generated by immunoSEQ multiplex PCR, the TCRdb table keeps only in-frame clones and is missing some. V and J calls and clone size come straight from that table; D and trimming were deduced from the DNA. The repertoire holds 160,000 or so clones, roughly 80% seen once, with over 7.5% in the top ten. The sample comprised peripheral blood. The V gene is TRBV6-2 or TRBV6-3, the J gene TRBJ2-1; 11 nucleotides line up with TRBD2. This receptor was taken from a woman in her 70s with acute or convalescent COVID-19. Here the CDR3 reads CASSYSGLAGPFSYNEQFF. DNA for the CDR3: TGTGCCAGCAGTTACTCCGGACTAGCGGGCCCTTTCTCCTACAATGAGCAGTTCTTC.